This T cell receptor (beta chain) was identified in a study of cytomegalovirus exposure and HLA in healthy donors. The primer mix had 60 Vbeta and 13 Jbeta primers. In the original processing: In a later analysis, the count reached some 88 million unique TCR beta chains, with roughly 11 million shared. Assay used: immunoSEQ multiplex PCR; TCRdb lists only in-frame clones, some missing. That table supplies the V and J calls and clone size; D and trimming were determined from the DNA. The table has 210,000 or so clones, over 60% seen once; the top ten hold roughly 1.9%. The CDR3 length is 13 residues. CDR1 and CDR2 from the germline V gene are SGHAT and FQDESV (reference sequence). V lost 6 bases and J lost 0, with 9 bases in between. This clone was seen just once. Its specificity is unknown. The study's findings and limits: Altogether, more than 150 TCR beta chains were recorded as cytomegalovirus-associated. Available immune exposure information was restricted to CMV serostatus only. Earlier results showed most TCR beta V segments being productive about 87% or about 30% of the time.

The genes are TRBV11-1 and TRBJ2-7, with D maybe TRBD1 (5 bases). The sample comprised PBMCs. This clonotype was sampled from a man aged 18-30 years in good health and CMV-seronegative. CDR3 sequence (DNA): TGTGCCAGCAGTCCAGGACACTCCTACGAGCAGTACTTC. Translated, it gives CASSPGHSYEQYF.